This TCR beta chain was sequenced for a study of naive and memory T cell subsets. Study-wide results and caveats: Potentially, T cell activation and differentiation skew this RNA-based measurement.

An oligonucleotide containing a UMI was ligated to the 3' end of TCR cDNA. Adult healthy volunteers gave 2.5 ml peripheral blood for whole-blood RNA. Reverse transcription used DNase-treated unsorted total RNA, aiming for roughly 1 to 1000 ng. Ligated cDNA underwent four rounds of PCR with nested alpha and beta constant region primers and SP2. A single record per CDR3 protein comes from TCRdb applying MiXCR to the 5' RACE reads. The top ten clones hold around 0.84% of a sample with about 48,000 distinct CDR3 sequences, 4.7% of them seen once. The CDR3 runs 13 residues. Trimming stripped 2 bases from V and 8 bases from J, with 10 bases between. The germline CDR1 and CDR2 sequences are SEHNR and FQNEAQ (reference sequence). On this clonotype: Its specificity is unknown.

The TCR comes from a female donor in good health. The J gene is TRBJ2-1, the V gene TRBV7-9; perhaps TRBD2 as D (5 bases). The CDR3 sequence is CASSLWTWDEQFF. DNA for the CDR3: TGTGCCAGCAGCTTATGGACTTGGGATGAGCAGTTCTTC. The full variable domain, rest sourced from reference TRBV7-9 and TRBJ2-1, is DTGVSQNPRHKITKRGQNVTFRCDPISEHNRLYWYRQTLGQGPEFLTYFQNEAQLEKSRLLSDRFSAERPKGSFSTLEIQRTEQGDSAMYLCASSLWTWDEQFFGPGTRLTVL.